Listed below are T cell receptor beta chains from one sample, sequenced in a study of STAT5B mutations in CD4+ large granular lymphocyte leukemia. TCRdb's table, derived via immunoSEQ multiplex PCR, lists solely in-frame clones and lacks some. This table has about 30,000 clones, under 80% appearing once. Sequenced: CD4+ T cells from blood buffy coats. The origin of the receptors is a human donor in good health. Both conserved end residues are part of each CDR3. Fields, in order: D gene, clone size, V gene, J gene, CDR3 protein, CDR3 DNA. The D gene is left open where the match is weak. A clone size is listed for some rows: how often the clone was seen (once, few, many), or a class if it is expanded.

>.|.|TRBV15|TRBJ1-1
CATSRDLYRAARDNTEAFF
TGTGCCACCAGCAGAGATCTCTACCGGGCCGCGCGGGATAACACTGAAGCTTTCTTT
>.|.|TRBV7-6|TRBJ2-3
CASSLSGNTDTQYF
TGTGCCAGCAGCTTATCAGGAAACACAGATACGCAGTATTTT
>.|.|TRBV9|TRBJ2-4
CASSEGTLGKNIQYF
TGTGCCAGCAGCGAGGGGACATTAGGCAAAAACATTCAGTACTTC
>.|.|TRBV4-1|TRBJ2-3
CASSQDMRPTQYF
TGCGCCAGCAGCCAAGACATGCGGCCTACGCAGTATTTT
>.|.|TRBV6-1|TRBJ1-5
CASRVYTNQPQHF
TGTGCCAGCAGGGTTTACACCAATCAGCCCCAGCATTTT
>TRBD2|.|TRBV18|TRBJ2-1
CASSPLSSGGARYNEQFF
TGTGCCAGCTCACCGCTTTCTAGCGGGGGGGCTAGGTACAATGAGCAGTTCTTC
>TRBD2|.|TRBV18|TRBJ2-5
CASSQLAGGQETQYF
TGTGCCAGCTCACAACTAGCGGGTGGGCAAGAGACCCAGTACTTC
>.|few|TRBV5-5|TRBJ1-6
CASSLVYPAESPLHF
TGTGCCAGCAGCTTGGTTTACCCAGCCGAATCACCCCTCCACTTT
>.|.|TRBV5-5|TRBJ1-3
CASSLVAGARGNTIYF
TGTGCCAGCAGCTTGGTCGCCGGGGCGCGGGGAAACACCATATATTTT
>TRBD2|.|TRBV4-3|TRBJ2-3
CASSQSGTSGTSTDTQYF
TGCGCCAGCAGCCAATCCGGGACTAGCGGGACTAGCACAGATACGCAGTATTTT
>TRBD2|.|TRBV15|TRBJ2-3
CATSRSKTSGAFTDTQYF
TGTGCCACCAGCAGATCCAAGACTAGCGGGGCTTTCACAGATACGCAGTATTTT
>.|few|TRBV30|TRBJ1-2
CACRELLNYGYTF
TGTGCCTGCCGGGAGCTACTTAACTATGGCTACACCTTC
>TRBD1|once|TRBV19|TRBJ1-5
CASTLDRGNQPQHF
TGTGCCAGTACCTTGGACAGGGGGAACCAGCCCCAGCATTTT
>.|.|TRBV2|TRBJ2-5
CASSFPRGETQYF
TGTGCCAGCAGTTTCCCACGCGGAGAGACCCAGTACTTC
>TRBD2|.|TRBV19|TRBJ2-1
CASREGSTSGSGEQFF
TGTGCCAGTAGAGAGGGGTCGACTAGCGGGAGTGGTGAGCAGTTCTTC
>TRBD2|.|TRBV6-1|TRBJ2-4
CASRTSYAKNIQYF
TGTGCCAGTCGGACTAGCTACGCCAAAAACATTCAGTACTTC
>.|few|TRBV7-6|TRBJ2-7
CASSTEDTYEQYF
TGTGCCAGCAGCACCGAGGACACCTACGAGCAGTACTTC
>.|.|TRBV7-9|TRBJ2-7
CASSLWEQQGGEQYF
TGTGCCAGCAGCTTATGGGAGCAGCAAGGGGGTGAGCAGTACTTC
>TRBD1|.|TRBV11-3|TRBJ2-7
CASSLGQVAYEQYF
TGTGCCAGCAGCCTCGGACAGGTCGCCTACGAGCAGTACTTC
>.|few|TRBV7-2|TRBJ2-5
CASSLGNQETQYF
TGTGCCAGCAGCTTAGGGAACCAAGAGACCCAGTACTTC
>.|once|TRBV5-1|TRBJ2-5
CASSPGAGGQETQYF
TGCGCCAGCAGCCCTGGTGCAGGAGGGCAAGAGACCCAGTACTTC
>.|.|TRBV6-4|TRBJ1-1
CASSDSNGKGGNTEAFF
TGTGCCAGCAGTGACTCGAACGGTAAGGGGGGGAACACTGAAGCTTTCTTT
>.|.|TRBV5-1|TRBJ2-1
CASSMTGNSYNEQFF
TGCGCCAGCAGCATGACGGGGAATTCCTACAATGAGCAGTTCTTC
>.|once|TRBV6-5|TRBJ1-6
CASSSLGINNSPLHF
TGTGCCAGCAGCTCCTTGGGAATTAATAATTCACCCCTCCACTTT
>TRBD1|.|TRBV19|TRBJ2-3
CASSLDRGGADTQYF
TGTGCCAGTAGTTTGGACAGGGGCGGGGCAGATACGCAGTATTTT
>TRBD2|.|TRBV7-2|TRBJ2-5
CASSRGLAGETQYF
TGTGCCAGCAGCCGGGGACTAGCGGGAGAGACCCAGTACTTC
>TRBD1|.|TRBV5-6|TRBJ1-2
CASSLIRDRPYGYTF
TGTGCCAGCAGCCTCATCCGGGACAGGCCCTATGGCTACACCTTC
>.|.|TRBV30|TRBJ2-7
CAWAQGFYEQYF
TGTGCCTGGGCACAGGGATTCTACGAGCAGTACTTC
>TRBD1|medium-sized|TRBV18|TRBJ1-1
CASSILPTGTSSSTEAFF
TGTGCCAGCTCAATATTGCCGACAGGGACCTCCTCGAGCACTGAAGCTTTCTTT
>.|once|TRBV18|TRBJ2-2
CASSPRTGTTNTGELFF
TGTGCCAGCTCACCAAGAACCGGGACAACGAACACCGGGGAGCTGTTTTTT
>.|.|TRBV6-1|TRBJ2-7
CASTGAVGYEQYF
TGTGCCAGCACAGGGGCGGTGGGCTACGAGCAGTACTTC
>TRBD1|few|TRBV30|TRBJ2-1
CAWSRGLYNEQFF
TGTGCCTGGAGTAGGGGGCTTTACAATGAGCAGTTCTTC
>.|.|TRBV5-1|TRBJ2-5
CASGTAGPGGETQYF
TGCGCCAGCGGTACAGCCGGGCCAGGAGGGGAGACCCAGTACTTC
>.|.|TRBV7-9|TRBJ2-1
CASSLQGHEQFF
TGTGCCAGCAGCTTACAGGGTCATGAGCAGTTCTTC
>.|.|TRBV18|TRBJ2-7
CASSPAGTVYEQYF
TGTGCCAGCTCACCGGCCGGGACGGTATACGAGCAGTACTTC
>.|.|TRBV2|TRBJ2-2
CASSQRGLDGTGELFF
TGTGCCAGCAGCCAAAGGGGTCTAGACGGCACCGGGGAGCTGTTTTTT